The source of this T cell receptor beta chain is a study of blood T cell repertoires in COVID-19. Study summary: T cells, B-cell-depleted T cells, or PBMCs supplied cDNA or gDNA.

Participants were aged about 18 to 95 years, lived in about 26 US areas, and enrolled virtually. Researchers sorted participants into cohorts using their self-reported clinical history. The CDR3 runs to 13 residues. Germline V gene lookup returns CDR1 WSHSY and CDR2 SAAADI. The junction had 8 bases not matched to a gene; V was cut back by 6 bases and J by 8 bases. Authors' analysis steps: Amplifying reference gene primers gave estimates of nucleated cell counts. Clones were sequenced by immunoSEQ multiplex PCR, and TCRdb holds only the in-frame ones, with some missing. V and J calls and clone size are those listed in that table; D and trimming were worked out from the DNA. This sample has roughly 360,000 clones, with roughly 90% found just once.

This receptor was taken from a woman aged 25 to 39 with acute COVID-19. Source material: PBMCs or T cells enriched from blood (not recorded which). The chain couples TRBV10-2 to TRBJ1-2, with 8 bases identical to TRBD1. The CDR3 sequence: CASSPDRAGGYTF. The CDR3 bases are TGCGCCAGCAGCCCGGACAGGGCAGGAGGCTACACCTTC.